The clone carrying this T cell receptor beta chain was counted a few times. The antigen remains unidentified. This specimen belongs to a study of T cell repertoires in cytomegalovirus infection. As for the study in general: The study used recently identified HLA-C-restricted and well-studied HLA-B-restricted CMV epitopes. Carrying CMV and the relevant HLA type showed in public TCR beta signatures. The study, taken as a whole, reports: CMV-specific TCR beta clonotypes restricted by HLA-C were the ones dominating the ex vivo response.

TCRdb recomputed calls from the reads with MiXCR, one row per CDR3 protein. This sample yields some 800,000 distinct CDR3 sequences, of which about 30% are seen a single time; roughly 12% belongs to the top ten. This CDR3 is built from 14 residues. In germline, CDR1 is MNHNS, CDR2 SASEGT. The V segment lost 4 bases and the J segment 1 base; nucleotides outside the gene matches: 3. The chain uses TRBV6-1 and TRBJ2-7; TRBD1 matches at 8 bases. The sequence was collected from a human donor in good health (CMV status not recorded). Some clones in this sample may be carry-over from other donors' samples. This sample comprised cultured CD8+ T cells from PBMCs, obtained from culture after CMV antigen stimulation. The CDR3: CASSVRTGSYEQYF. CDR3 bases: TGTGCCAGCAGTGTGAGGACAGGGTCCTACGAGCAGTACTTC.